This TCR beta chain was observed in a study of blood T cell repertoires in COVID-19. Overall study context: Sources were T cells, B-cell-depleted T cells, or PBMCs; the material itself was cDNA or gDNA.

In its sample, this clone was seen a few times. Germline lookup yields CDR1 SNHLY and CDR2 FYNNEI. CDR3 size: 13 residues. V lost 3 bases, J lost 4 bases, and 9 bases lay in between. Produced via immunoSEQ multiplex PCR; TCRdb's table is partial and in-frame only. The data contain 160,000 or so clones, approximately 92% of them singletons. Sequenced: peripheral blood. The J gene is TRBJ1-2, the V gene TRBV2; D unclear. The TCR originated in a woman in her thirties or forties with acute or convalescent COVID-19. The CDR3 spells CASSDSQVYGYTF. The CDR3 coding sequence is TGTGCCAGCAGTGACTCCCAGGTCTATGGCTACACCTTC.